This record concerns one T cell receptor beta chain sequence. The data belong to a study of blood T cell repertoires in COVID-19. About the study: Acute-phase and convalescent COVID-19 samples originated in the United States, Italy and Spain. Sample material is recorded as cDNA or gDNA derived from T cells, B-cell-depleted T cells, or PBMCs.

The CDR3 totals 15 residues. From germline, CDR1 is MNHEY and CDR2 SMNVEV (reference sequence). Trimming took 8 bases from V and 2 from J; bases not matched to a gene: 9. Per the original data handling: Cell counts per sample came from amplifying reference gene primers. Here immunoSEQ multiplex PCR was the method, and the copy in TCRdb shows in-frame clones only, minus some. V and J calls and clone size follow that table, whereas D and trimming were derived from the DNA. The sample carries 210,000 or so clones, 80% to 90% recorded once. This chain links TRBV27 with TRBJ2-1; 7 bases fit TRBD2. Sample: peripheral blood. This sequence originates from a man aged 45 to 65 with active or convalescent COVID-19. The CDR3, as DNA: TGTGCCAGCGGGAGGGGCCAATACCCCTACAATGAGCAGTTCTTC. It yields the protein CASGRGQYPYNEQFF.